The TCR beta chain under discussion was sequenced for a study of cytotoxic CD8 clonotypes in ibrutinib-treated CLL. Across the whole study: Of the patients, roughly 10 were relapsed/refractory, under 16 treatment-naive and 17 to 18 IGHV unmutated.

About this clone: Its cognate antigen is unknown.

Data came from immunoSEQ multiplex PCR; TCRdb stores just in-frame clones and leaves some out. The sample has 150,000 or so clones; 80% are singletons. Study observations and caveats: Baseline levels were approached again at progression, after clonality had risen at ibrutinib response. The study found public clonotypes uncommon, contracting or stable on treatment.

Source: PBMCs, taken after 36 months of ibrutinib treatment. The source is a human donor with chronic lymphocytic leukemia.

The CDR3 DNA follows: TGTGCCAGCAGTTCTATCGGTGAGGGGGGACTTGGCTACACCTTC. Its protein is CASSSIGEGGLGYTF. The chain combines TRBV27 with TRBJ1-2, with D possibly being TRBD1 (6 bases). The CDR3 has 15 residues. The V gene lost 4 bases and the J gene lost 7 bases, with 19 bases spanning the gap. Germline CDR1 reads MNHEY; CDR2 reads SMNVEV (reference sequence).